Sequencing of this T cell receptor beta chain was carried out in a study of cytomegalovirus exposure and HLA in healthy donors. Germline CDR1 LGHNA, CDR2 YSLEER. The trim removed 4 bases at V and 0 bases at J, leaving 16 bases unmatched. CDR3 length: 21 amino acids. With 60 Vbeta and 13 Jbeta primers, the PCR was carried out. Here immunoSEQ multiplex PCR was the method, and the copy in TCRdb shows in-frame clones only, minus some. In all, the sample yields 150,000 to 200,000 clones. The sample comprised PBMCs. This clonotype was sampled from a man aged 30 to 45 in good health and CMV-seronegative. J is TRBJ2-3 and V is TRBV4-3; 13 positions match TRBD2. The CDR3 loop is CASSPSRTSGGPLGSTDTQYF. CDR3 DNA: TGCGCCAGCAGCCCCTCCCGGACTAGCGGGGGACCGCTGGGTAGCACAGATACGCAGTATTTT.